This T cell receptor (beta chain) was obtained from a study of metastatic and nonmetastatic thyroid tumors. About the study: Across blood and tumor or nodule tissue, repertoires from malignant and benign thyroid patients were compared with one another. Whole-study findings and limits: Within blood and tumor, benign nodules reportedly had significantly lower TCR beta diversity than malignant thyroid tumors did.

Per the original methods: The study took CDR3 differences across clinicopathological groups and made a distant-metastasis classifier for papillary thyroid cancer from them. Through MiXCR, TCRdb re-clonotyped the PCR reads. The V and J calls reflect TCRdb's pipeline rather than the authors' work. The sample has approximately 16,000 clones, 9.5% to 15% seen once. There were no patients who had received any treatment before thyroid surgery. This clone was detected ten times or more. Its target is unknown. Trimming pared 6 bases from V and 8 bases from J, leaving 20 bases between. The CDR3 spans 14 residues. The germline CDR1 and CDR2 sequences are DFQATT and SNEGSKA (reference sequence).

The gene calls are TRBV20-1 and TRBJ2-1; the D call may be TRBD1 or TRBD2 (5 bases each). The clonotype comes from a female donor with papillary thyroid cancer or a benign thyroid nodule (not recorded which). Some clones in this sample may be carry-over from other donors' samples. The specimen was tumor tissue. The CDR3 coding sequence is TGCAGTGCGCGTCCGGGACGCTCCTGGGATGAGCAGTTCTTC. Its translation is CSARPGRSWDEQFF.